These 4 T cell receptor beta chains were all obtained from the same sample, sequenced in a study of CD8+CD57+ T cells in acquired aplastic anemia. Previously, flow cytometry had revealed CD8+CD57+ cell expansion in the patients chosen for sequencing. Profiles of TCR beta VDJ and CDR3 were generated from a genomic DNA template. Each CDR3 protein gets one entry after TCRdb re-called the reads with MiXCR. Here the sample spans 250,000 to 300,000 distinct CDR3 sequences, 50% to 65% being singletons. Material for sequencing was sorted CD4+, CD8+, or CD8+CD57+ T cells (not recorded which) from PBMCs. These receptors were obtained from a human donor with aplastic anemia.

This clonotype turned up a few times. This could be a read error, since a much larger clone is one nucleotide away. This rearrangement joins TRBV5-6 to TRBJ2-2; possibly TRBD2 for D (5 bases). This CDR3 spans 14 amino acids. Germline CDR1 reads SGHDT; CDR2 reads YYEEEE. V was pared by 0 bases and J by 4 bases, with 7 bases between. The CDR3 coding sequence is TGTGCCAGCAGCTTGGCGGGGTTCACCGGGGAGCTGTTTTTT. Encoded protein: CASSLAGFTGELFF.

In its sample, this clonotype was seen many times. The J gene is TRBJ1-1, the V gene TRBV12-5, with 11 bases lining up with TRBD1. CDR3 length: 14 residues. V lost 7 bases, J lost 4 bases, and 5 bases stayed unmatched. Germline CDR1 is LGHNT and CDR2 is FRNRAP. The CDR3 sequence is CASARTGGSTEAFF. For the CDR3, the DNA is TGTGCTAGTGCCAGGACAGGGGGCTCCACTGAAGCTTTCTTT.

This clonotype was counted once. V is TRBV20-1 and J is TRBJ2-1, with 11 bases matching TRBD2. This CDR3 has 13 amino acids. Germline CDR1 is DFQATT and CDR2 is SNEGSKA (reference sequence). The V and J ends lost 6 bases and 7 bases, in that order; junction bases with no gene match: 5. The CDR3 reads CSATSGTRNEQFF. The CDR3 DNA is TGCAGTGCGACTAGCGGGACGAGGAATGAGCAGTTCTTC.

This clonotype was recorded at least ten times. V usage is TRBV24-1 and J usage is TRBJ2-3; 8 positions agree with TRBD1. Germline V gene lookup returns CDR1 KGHDR and CDR2 SFDVKD. After removal of 9 bases from V and 2 bases from J, the junction contained 9 bases not matched to a gene. The CDR3 has 15 amino acids. The CDR3 loop reads CATAPDRDPTDTQYF. CDR3 sequence (DNA): TGTGCCACCGCTCCGGACAGGGATCCCACAGATACGCAGTATTTT.